Each of the 20 T cell receptor beta chains below was sequenced from the same sample in a study of early T cells in non-severe SARS-CoV-2 infection (dated by TCRdb to the early 2020s). To prepare the library, 5' RACE was applied. For sequencing, a NextSeq 500 was employed. TCRdb handled the public reads itself, with Q25 trimming in fastp and clone calling in MiXCR, and kept productive beta chains. Each record represents a unique CDR3 protein, reported with the most common genes and DNA among its rows. Recorded for this sample are about 94,000 distinct CDR3 sequences; approximately 13% of them occurred a single time. About 2.3% of the sample is in the top ten clones. Sequencing used whole blood. The receptors derive from an adult who was a healthcare worker with PCR-confirmed SARS-CoV-2 infection or an uninfected control (not recorded which).

V usage is TRBV28 and J usage is TRBJ2-7, with D possibly TRBD2 on 5 matching bases. From germline, CDR1 is MDHEN and CDR2 SYDVKM. The CDR3 has 15 amino acids. V was pared by 6 bases and J by 1 base, with 16 bases between. The CDR3 here is CASRMNSGYSYEQYF. In DNA form, the CDR3 reads TGTGCCAGCAGAATGAACAGCGGCTATTCCTACGAGCAGTACTTC. Drawing the rest from reference TRBV28 and TRBJ2-7, the complete variable domain is DVKVTQSSRYLVKRTGEKVFLECVQDMDHENMFWYRQDPGLGLRLIYFSYDVKMKEKGDIPEGYSVSREKKERFSLILESASTNQTSMYLCASRMNSGYSYEQYFGPGTRLTVT.

The gene calls are TRBV20-1 and TRBJ2-7, with D perhaps TRBD2 (6 bases). The CDR3 is 15 amino acids. Trimming cost V 0 bases and J 0 bases, with 12 bases left between them. Germline CDR1 reads DFQATT; CDR2 reads SNEGSKA (reference sequence). CDR3 nucleotides: TGCAGTGCTAGAGATTCAAAGCGGGCCTCCTACGAGCAGTACTTC. This encodes CSARDSKRASYEQYF.

In its sample, this clonotype was seen many times. The rearrangement joins TRBV19 to TRBJ2-3; weak D call: TRBD2 (5 bases). The CDR3 sequence is 12 residues long. V lost 6 bases and J lost 4, with 8 bases in between. Looked up from germline, CDR1 is LNHDA and CDR2 is SQIVND (reference sequence). CDR3 amino acids: CASSAAADTQYF. The DNA of the CDR3 is TGTGCCAGTAGCGCAGCGGCAGATACGCAGTATTTT.

This clonotype was seen only a few times. CDR3 in DNA: TGTGCCAGCAGCTTAGTAAACATGGGGGCAGGGGAAAAACTGTTTTTT. Amino acids: CASSLVNMGAGEKLFF. V usage is TRBV7-6 and J usage is TRBJ1-4, with a possible D match to TRBD1 (6 bases). The V gene's germline CDR1 is SGHVS and CDR2 FNYEAQ. Trimming took off 1 base at V and 8 bases at J, with 17 bases between the two ends. The CDR3 runs to 16 residues.

V and J are TRBV29-1 and TRBJ1-1; D call uncertain. V was clipped by 4 bases and J by 1 base, with 13 bases between them. The CDR3 has 14 residues. The germline gives CDR1 SQVTM, CDR2 ANQGSEA. DNA for the CDR3: TGCAGCGTTGGTAGGGAGCCACGGAACACTGAAGCTTTCTTT. Translated: CSVGREPRNTEAFF.

This rearrangement joins TRBV4-3 to TRBJ2-7; D gene ambiguous. Germline V gene lookup returns CDR1 LGHNA and CDR2 YSLEER. The CDR3 loop spans 17 amino acids. Trimming pared 1 base from V and 3 bases from J, leaving 19 bases between. The CDR3 loop reads CASSQGLAKLAIYEQYF. CDR3 bases: TGCGCCAGCAGCCAAGGTTTGGCGAAGCTGGCCATCTACGAGCAGTACTTC.

This clonotype was observed a few times. V gene TRBV3-1 combines with J gene TRBJ2-7; unclear D gene. V was trimmed by 1 base and J by 2 bases, leaving 9 bases between them. Germline V gives CDR1 LGHDT, CDR2 YNNKEL (reference sequence). This CDR3 spans 14 amino acids. CDR3 DNA sequence: TGTGCCAGCAGCCAAGGGGGAACCCCCTACGAGCAGTACTTC. It encodes CASSQGGTPYEQYF.

Concerning this clonotype itself: A much larger clone differs by one base, so this may be a read error. This chain connects TRBV7-9 to TRBJ1-2; D is unclear. Trimming shortened V by 7 bases and J by 8 bases, and 17 bases separated the two germline ends. The CDR3 totals 13 residues. Germline assignment: CDR1 SEHNR and CDR2 FQNEAQ (reference sequence). The chain's CDR3 is CASNYHMGEGYTF. The CDR3 coding sequence is TGTGCCAGCAACTATCACATGGGTGAGGGCTACACCTTC.

This clonotype was counted only a few times. The CDR3 is CASSSSIQLAGETDTQYF. CDR3 nucleotides: TGTGCCAGCAGTTCATCGATTCAACTAGCGGGGGAGACAGATACGCAGTATTTT. The chain carries TRBV12-3 or TRBV12-4 and TRBJ2-3, with TRBD2 matching over 11 bases. The CDR3 has 18 residues. Trimming cost V 4 bases and J 3 bases; bases outside gene matches: 12.

This clonotype came up a few times. The V gene is TRBV20-1, the J gene TRBJ1-2; a possible D gene is TRBD1 (6 bases). The V gene lost 3 bases and the J gene lost 5 bases, with 13 bases spanning the gap. There are 13 residues in the CDR3. Per the germline V gene, CDR1 is DFQATT and CDR2 is SNEGSKA (reference sequence). CDR3 coding DNA: TGCAGTGCTAGTGCGTTCAGGGGTTATGGCTACACCTTC. It codes for CSASAFRGYGYTF.

The chain joins TRBV20-1 to TRBJ2-5, with D tentatively TRBD2 (5 bases). V was shortened by 5 bases and J by 7 bases, with 17 bases between the two germline ends. This CDR3 contains 13 residues. Germline-derived CDR1 and CDR2 are DFQATT and SNEGSKA (reference sequence). DNA for the CDR3: TGCAGTGCTCCCGGCCTAGCTCAGGCGACCCAGTACTTC. It yields the protein CSAPGLAQATQYF.

The table lists this clonotype with many counts. The J gene is TRBJ2-1, the V gene TRBV5-1; 11 bases match TRBD2. Germline V gene lookup returns CDR1 SGHRS and CDR2 YFSETQ. Trimming cost V 4 bases and J 2 bases; bases outside gene matches: 5. The CDR3 covers 16 residues. CDR3 nucleotides: TGCGCCAGCAGCGTGACTAGCGGGGAGCCCTACAATGAGCAGTTCTTC. This codes for CASSVTSGEPYNEQFF.

The chain links TRBV28 to TRBJ1-2; TRBD1 aligns across 7 bases. The CDR3 totals 16 residues. V lost 5 bases and J lost 4; bases outside the gene matches: 13. Germline V gene sequence: CDR1 MDHEN, CDR2 SYDVKM. The CDR3 DNA sequence: TGTGCCAGCAGTATCACCCAGACAGGGCAAGGCTATGGCTACACCTTC. This sequence encodes CASSITQTGQGYGYTF.

This clonotype showed up just a few times. This chain links TRBV3-1 with TRBJ2-7; D is unresolved. The ends were cut back, 2 bases at V and 4 bases at J, with 3 bases in the middle. The CDR3 sequence is 11 residues long. Germline CDR1 LGHDT, CDR2 YNNKEL (reference sequence). The chain's CDR3 is CASSQIYEQYF. In DNA form, the CDR3 reads TGTGCCAGCAGCCAAATATACGAGCAGTACTTC.

This clonotype occurred a few times. The rearrangement links TRBV6-4 to TRBJ2-7; D possibly corresponds to TRBD2 (5 bases). The germline V gene encodes CDR1 MRHNA and CDR2 SNTAGT. Trimming shortened V by 4 bases and J by 3 bases, and 10 bases separated the two germline ends. The CDR3 is 13 amino acids. CDR3 nucleotides: TGTGCCAGCAGTGTAGCGATTGGCTACGAGCAGTACTTC. This gives the protein CASSVAIGYEQYF.

This clonotype appeared a few times. The V gene is TRBV6-5, the J gene TRBJ2-7, with 7 bases identical to TRBD2. The CDR3 consists of 13 residues. Germline CDR1 MNHEY, CDR2 SVGAGI. The ends lost 6 bases at V and 3 bases at J; junction bases unmatched: 5. CDR3 bases: TGTGCCAGCAGCTACACGGGGGGCTACGAGCAGTACTTC. It translates to CASSYTGGYEQYF.

The chain is built from TRBV29-1 and TRBJ1-2; D is unresolved. Germline values: CDR1 SQVTM, CDR2 ANQGSEA. This CDR3 comprises 11 residues. V gave up 3 bases and J gave up 8 bases, with 10 bases separating them. CDR3 sequence (DNA): TGCAGCGTTGAGCGGGTCCGGGGCTACACCTTC. Protein product: CSVERVRGYTF.

This clonotype appeared many times. The chain is built from TRBV4-3 and TRBJ2-3; no clear D. Germline values: CDR1 LGHNA, CDR2 YSLEER. V was clipped by 3 bases and J by 6 bases, with 10 bases between them. The CDR3 length is 13 residues. CDR3 amino acids: CASSQDQRDTQYF. CDR3 bases: TGCGCCAGCAGCCAGGATCAGAGGGATACGCAGTATTTT.

This chain joins TRBV6-5 and TRBJ1-1, with 9 positions matching TRBD1. The length of the CDR3 is 14 residues. CDR1 MNHEY and CDR2 SVGAGI come from the germline V gene. V gave up 6 bases and J gave up 4 bases; unmatched junction bases: 6. The CDR3 nucleotides read TGTGCCAGCAGACCCCCGACAGGGGGCACTGAAGCTTTCTTT. Translated, it gives CASRPPTGGTEAFF.

This clonotype was seen repeatedly, ten times or more. The chain couples TRBV7-6 to TRBJ2-7, with D possibly matching TRBD2 (6 bases). The CDR3 sequence is 15 residues long. Trimming pared 5 bases from V and 3 bases from J, leaving 17 bases between. Per germline, CDR1 SGHVS and CDR2 FNYEAQ. The CDR3 protein is CASSPLPSGDYEQYF. CDR3 DNA sequence: TGTGCCAGCAGCCCCCTCCCCTCGGGGGACTACGAGCAGTACTTC.